A single sample gave rise to the 2 T cell receptor beta chains below, sequenced in a study of blood T cells in healthy people across ages. Using a J-beta primer mix together with a sample-barcoded 5' primer, a second PCR was run for roughly 7 to 11 cycles. TCRdb re-called the 5' RACE reads with MiXCR, one entry per CDR3 protein. This table holds 1.5 million to 2 million distinct CDR3 sequences, roughly 27% found once. Input material: blood. The source is a woman between 25 and 40 years old in good health.

V is TRBV30 and J is TRBJ1-5; 8 nucleotides agree with TRBD1. The CDR3 runs to 13 residues. Germline V gene data show CDR1 as GTSNPN and CDR2 as SVGIG (reference sequence). The V gene end was trimmed by 1 base and the J gene end by 5 bases; junction bases not matched to a gene: 1. The CDR3 DNA reads as TGTGCCTGGAGTGCGGACAGGGATCAGCCCCAGCATTTT. Amino acids: CAWSADRDQPQHF.

The V and J genes are TRBV24-1 and TRBJ2-3; D possibly corresponds to TRBD2 (5 bases). Germline V gene data show CDR1 as KGHDR and CDR2 as SFDVKD. There are 13 residues in the CDR3. Between the trimmed V and J ends, which lost 6 bases and 6 bases, there was a span of 12 bases. CDR3 sequence: CATSKAVVDTQYF. CDR3 nucleotide sequence: TGTGCCACCAGTAAAGCGGTGGTGGATACGCAGTATTTT.